This TCR beta chain was sequenced for a study of blood T cell repertoires in COVID-19. Here immunoSEQ multiplex PCR was the method, and the copy in TCRdb shows in-frame clones only, minus some. The data hold over 90,000 clones, with roughly 89% observed a single time. The specimen was peripheral blood. The sequence was collected from a woman aged 65 to 85 with acute or convalescent COVID-19.

The CDR3 loop reads CASRATGGAGTEAFF. The CDR3 DNA sequence: TGTGCCAGCAGAGCTACAGGGGGGGCTGGCACTGAAGCTTTCTTT. V gene TRBV6-4 combines with J gene TRBJ1-1; 8 bases are a match to TRBD1. Germline V gene sequence: CDR1 MRHNA, CDR2 SNTAGT. Trimming cost V 6 bases and J 4 bases; bases outside gene matches: 10. CDR3 length: 15 residues.